This TCR beta chain was sequenced during a study of cytomegalovirus exposure and HLA in healthy donors. General study points: In an earlier analysis, in some 600 donors, most V segments appeared productive either ~90% or ~30% of the time. V segments that were indistinguishable, TRBV6-2 and TRBV6-3 among them, were omitted from analysis. As a later analysis revealed, the rate of TCR association differed by HLA locus, with DRB1 most and HLA-C fewest. Diagnosis of cytomegalovirus status made by the classifier reportedly showed high specificity and sensitivity.

A word on this clone: Antigen unknown.

Use of 60 Vbeta and 13 Jbeta primers characterized the PCR. Profiled with immunoSEQ multiplex PCR; TCRdb holds only in-frame clones, not every one. The sample includes about 170,000 clones, 75% to 90% of them seen just once. Germline V CDR1 and CDR2: MNHEY, SVGAGI. With 5 bases removed from V and 4 bases from J, the gap between germline ends came to 12 bases. This CDR3 has 14 amino acids. This rearrangement joins TRBV6-5 to TRBJ1-3; tentative D call: TRBD1 (6 bases). The sample taken for sequencing was PBMCs. The TCR comes from a male donor in good health and CMV-seronegative. CDR3 region: CASSPQGPGNTIYF. The DNA for the CDR3 is TGTGCCAGCAGTCCACAGGGTCCGGGAAACACCATATATTTT.